The sequence of this TCR beta chain was determined in a study of tumor-infiltrating lymphocytes in primary liver carcinoma (dated by TCRdb to about 2017). Regarding the study in general: Surgical resection was performed in China between late 2015 and 2016 on about 5 patients with histopathologically diagnosed primary liver carcinoma. Of the five patients (three men and two women, aged 30 to 69 years), four had hepatocellular carcinoma and one had combined HCC and intrahepatic cholangiocarcinoma. Tumors of the five patients were stage T1-T3 N0M0 with maximum diameters of roughly 4.2 to 11 cm. TCRbeta repertoire sequencing, expression microarrays and whole-exome sequencing were combined in the study across five regions of each liver tumor, with adjacent normal tissue and blood also included. Samples yielded roughly 3.5 to 8 million productive TCRbeta reads; read depth did not differ significantly between tissue types. TCRbeta repertoire sequencing covered approximately 35 specimens from 5 patients: around 25 tumor regions, 5 adjacent noncancerous liver tissues and 5 peripheral blood samples. Repertoires from technical replicates were highly reproducible, with mean shared-clone rates approximately 0.92 and correlation coefficients above 0.95.

Including the terminal cysteine and phenylalanine, the CDR3 comprises 11 residues. The kept DNA is CDR3 alone, 33 bases in frame from the first base. From a lookup of the germline V gene, CDR1 and CDR2 are SGHTA and FQGTGA. Trimming takes 4 bases from V and 11 bases from J, and the germline ends sit 9 bases apart. A note on this clonotype: No antigen is known for it. No base qualities exist here, and no much larger clone lies one base off it.

On the study overall, not on this receptor specifically: Repertoire overlap was higher between tumor regions (mean roughly 35%) than tumor-adjacent (approximately 17%) or tumor-blood (about 15%) pairs, consistent with antigen-driven expansion. The top 250 clones made up a significantly larger repertoire fraction in tumors than in blood (p = 0.039). Only a few patients were included in the study, and the authors note that the findings should be validated in a larger study. Only the TCR beta chain was sequenced, so true repertoire diversity is likely underestimated because unpaired alpha chains were not captured. Bulk unsorted samples precluded comparing CD4+ and CD8+ T cell repertoires.

Using a constant-region primer and ProtoScript II reverse transcriptase, TCRbeta-specific cDNA was reverse-transcribed from roughly 460 ng total RNA. Construction of the TCRbeta libraries relied on three nested rounds of multiplex PCR, following a slightly modified ARM-PCR procedure. The first two PCR rounds used multiplex TRBV1-TRBV30 forward primers with a Cbeta reverse primer, each for 10 cycles. Sample barcodes and Illumina adapters were added in a final 25-cycle PCR using Deep VentR polymerase. Before sequencing, amplicons between 200 and 500 bp were purified from gel using a QIAquick gel extraction kit. An Illumina HiSeq 2500 was used to sequence the TCRbeta amplicons, generating 250-bp paired-end reads. For the original study's pipeline: Quality trimming of reads was performed with Trimmomatic v0.33, and paired reads were merged with FLASH v1.2.11 so that full CDR3 sequences could be recovered. V, D and J germline segments were assigned to the rearranged TCRbeta sequences using MiGEC v1.2.1b. VDJtools v1.0.0 computed clonotype statistics and Shannon-Wiener diversity indices. Except for diversity analysis, only the 250 most abundant clonotypes of each sample were used in subsequent analyses to reduce sampling bias. The public reads were reanalyzed by TCRdb: fastp trimming at Q25, MiXCR alignment, in-frame beta chains only. Entries that share a CDR3 protein sequence are merged under the most common genes and DNA. The V and J calls were determined by TCRdb, not by the authors. Present in this sample are fewer than 350,000 distinct CDR3 sequences, roughly 60% of which were seen just once. Roughly 10% of the sample goes to the ten largest clones.

RNA from unsorted whole blood was extracted with TRIzol reagent, and germline DNA was obtained with the DNeasy Blood & Tissue kit. At the time of sampling, the patients were treatment-naive and had chronic HBV infection. Before surgery, approximately 4 milliliters of peripheral blood were collected into K2EDTA tubes. Rearrangement joined TRBV7-3 to TRBJ1-5, with the D gene not clear enough to name. Sequenced input: peripheral blood. The source of this sequence is a man aged 35 to 55 with primary liver carcinoma and hepatitis B virus infection. The CDR3 is CASSSGNAQHF. The DNA sequence is given as TGTGCCAGCAGCTCCGGGAATGCCCAGCATTTT.